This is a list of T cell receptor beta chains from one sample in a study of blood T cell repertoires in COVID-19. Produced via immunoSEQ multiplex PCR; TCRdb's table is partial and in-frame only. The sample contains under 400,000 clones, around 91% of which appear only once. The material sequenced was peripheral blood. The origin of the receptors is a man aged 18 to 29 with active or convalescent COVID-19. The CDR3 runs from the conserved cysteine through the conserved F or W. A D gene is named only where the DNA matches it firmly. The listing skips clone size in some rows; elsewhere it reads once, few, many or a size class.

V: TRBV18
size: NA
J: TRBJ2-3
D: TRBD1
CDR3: CASSPGTGGAIDTQYF
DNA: TGTGCCAGCTCACCGGGGACAGGGGGCGCGATAGATACGCAGTATTTT

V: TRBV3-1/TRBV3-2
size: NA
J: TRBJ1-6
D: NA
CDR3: CASSQGTSSSYNSPLHF
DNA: TGTGCCAGCAGCCAAGGAACCTCGAGCTCCTATAATTCACCCCTCCACTTT

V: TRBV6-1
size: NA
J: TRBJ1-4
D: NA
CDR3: CASSETGMGRVIEKLFF
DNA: TGTGCCAGCAGTGAAACAGGAATGGGGCGAGTCATTGAAAAACTGTTTTTT

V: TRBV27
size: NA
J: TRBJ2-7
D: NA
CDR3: CASSFGDTSYEQYF
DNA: TGTGCCAGCAGTTTCGGGGACACCAGCTACGAGCAGTACTTC

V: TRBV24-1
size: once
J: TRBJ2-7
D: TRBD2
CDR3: CATSDWTSGSSYEQYF
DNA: TGTGCCACCAGTGACTGGACTAGCGGGAGCTCCTACGAGCAGTACTTC

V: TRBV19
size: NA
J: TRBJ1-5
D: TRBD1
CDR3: CASRDRGQPQHF
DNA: TGTGCCAGTAGGGACAGGGGTCAGCCCCAGCATTTT

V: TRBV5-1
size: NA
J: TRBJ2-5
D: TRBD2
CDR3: CASSLASSSGGIETQYF
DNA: TGCGCCAGCAGCTTGGCCTCTAGCTCGGGGGGTATAGAGACCCAGTACTTC

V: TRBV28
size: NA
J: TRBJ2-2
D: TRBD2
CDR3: CASSLFPLTSGSRTGELFF
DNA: TGTGCCAGCAGTTTGTTCCCTTTGACTAGCGGGAGCCGTACCGGGGAGCTGTTTTTT

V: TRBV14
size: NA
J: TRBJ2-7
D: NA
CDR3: CASSRRDTKYEQYF
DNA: TGTGCCAGCAGCCGCCGGGACACCAAGTACGAGCAGTACTTC

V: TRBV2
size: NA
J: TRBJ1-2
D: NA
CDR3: CASSVEGFYGYTF
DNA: TGTGCCAGCAGTGTGGAGGGATTCTATGGCTACACCTTC

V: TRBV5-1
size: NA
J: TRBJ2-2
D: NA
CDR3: CASKQGSPGELFF
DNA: TGCGCCAGCAAACAGGGATCCCCCGGGGAGCTGTTTTTT

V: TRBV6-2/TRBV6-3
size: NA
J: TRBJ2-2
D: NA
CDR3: CASSYHARGNGELFF
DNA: TGTGCCAGCAGTTATCACGCCCGCGGAAACGGGGAGCTGTTTTTT

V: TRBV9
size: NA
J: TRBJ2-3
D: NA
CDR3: CASSVRQSTDTQYF
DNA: TGTGCCAGCAGCGTTAGACAGAGCACAGATACGCAGTATTTT

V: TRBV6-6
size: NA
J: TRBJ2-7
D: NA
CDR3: CASSYSWGLDPYEQYF
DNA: TGTGCCAGCAGTTACTCATGGGGCCTCGACCCCTACGAGCAGTACTTC

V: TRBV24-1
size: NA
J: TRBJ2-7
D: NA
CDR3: CATQGFYEQYF
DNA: TGTGCCACGCAGGGTTTCTACGAGCAGTACTTC

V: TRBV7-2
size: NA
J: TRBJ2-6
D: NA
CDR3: CASSLGSSGGANVLTF
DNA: TGTGCCAGCAGCTTAGGTTCCTCGGGTGGGGCCAACGTCCTGACTTTC

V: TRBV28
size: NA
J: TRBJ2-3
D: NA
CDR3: CASSTPTRTLADTQYF
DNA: TGTGCCAGCAGTACCCCGACTAGAACGTTAGCAGATACGCAGTATTTT

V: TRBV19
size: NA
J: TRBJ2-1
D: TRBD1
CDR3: CASSIWTGGPYNEQFF
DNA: TGTGCCAGTAGTATCTGGACAGGAGGACCCTACAATGAGCAGTTCTTC

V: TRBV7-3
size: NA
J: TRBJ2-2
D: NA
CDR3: CASSPGGLDTGELFF
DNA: TGTGCCAGCAGCCCAGGGGGGCTGGACACCGGGGAGCTGTTTTTT

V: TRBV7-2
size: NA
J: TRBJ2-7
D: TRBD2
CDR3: CASSLVGRAASEQYF
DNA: TGTGCCAGCAGCTTAGTCGGGAGGGCGGCGAGCGAGCAGTACTTC

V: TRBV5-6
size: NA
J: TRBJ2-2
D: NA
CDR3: CASRTTRTGELFF
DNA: TGTGCCAGCAGAACTACTCGTACCGGGGAGCTGTTTTTT

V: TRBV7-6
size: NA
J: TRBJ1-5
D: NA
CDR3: CASSLGRGPIGNQPQHF
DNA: TGTGCCAGCAGCTTAGGCAGGGGCCCGATTGGGAATCAGCCCCAGCATTTT

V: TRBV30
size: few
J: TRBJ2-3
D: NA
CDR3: CAWSVRRADTQYF
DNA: TGTGCCTGGAGTGTACGCCGGGCAGATACGCAGTATTTT

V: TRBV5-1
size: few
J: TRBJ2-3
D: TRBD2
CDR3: CASSLAAGVTDTQYF
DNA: TGCGCCAGCAGCTTGGCAGCGGGAGTTACAGATACGCAGTATTTT

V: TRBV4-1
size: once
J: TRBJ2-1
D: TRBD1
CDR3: CASSQGDRGRGVEQFF
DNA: TGCGCCAGCAGCCAAGGGGACAGGGGGCGCGGTGTTGAGCAGTTCTTC

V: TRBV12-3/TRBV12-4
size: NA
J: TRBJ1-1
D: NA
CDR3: CASSLARVTEAFF
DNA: TGTGCCAGCAGTTTGGCCAGGGTGACTGAAGCTTTCTTT

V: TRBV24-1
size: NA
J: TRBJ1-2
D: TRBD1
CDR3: CATSETGTGNGYTF
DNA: TGTGCCACCAGTGAGACCGGGACAGGGAATGGCTACACCTTC

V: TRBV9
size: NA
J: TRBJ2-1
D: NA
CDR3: CASSVVSASAGEQFF
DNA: TGTGCCAGCAGCGTAGTGTCGGCCTCGGCGGGTGAGCAGTTCTTC

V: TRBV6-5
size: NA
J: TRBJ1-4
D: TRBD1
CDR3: CASSQDRGNEKLFF
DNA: TGTGCCAGCAGTCAGGACAGGGGGAATGAAAAACTGTTTTTT

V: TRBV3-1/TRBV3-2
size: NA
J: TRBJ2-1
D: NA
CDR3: CASSQDRFGGSEQFF
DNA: TGTGCCAGCAGCCAAGATCGGTTTGGCGGCAGTGAGCAGTTCTTC

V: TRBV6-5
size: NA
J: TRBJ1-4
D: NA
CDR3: CASSYSVAGVNEKLFF
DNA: TGTGCCAGCAGTTACTCCGTGGCGGGCGTGAATGAAAAACTGTTTTTT

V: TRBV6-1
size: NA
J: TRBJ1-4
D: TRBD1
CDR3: CASSEAQGAGEKLFF
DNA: TGTGCCAGCAGTGAAGCGCAGGGGGCCGGTGAAAAACTGTTTTTT

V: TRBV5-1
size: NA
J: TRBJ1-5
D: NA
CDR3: CASRGEDNQPQHF
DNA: TGCGCCAGCAGGGGGGAGGACAATCAGCCCCAGCATTTT